The 14 T cell receptor beta chains given below trace back to one sample, sequenced in a study of T cells in Graves' hyperthyroidism and ophthalmopathy. RNA transcripts yielded amplified TCR beta CDR3 regions. Using the HTBI primer set, a first-round RT-PCR was run on the TCR CDR3. TCRdb reanalysed the multiplex PCR reads using MiXCR and keeps one entry per CDR3 protein. Among under 600,000 distinct CDR3 sequences listed, about a sixth were seen once. Sequences were obtained from blood. The receptors originated from a woman aged 40 to 50 with Graves' ophthalmopathy.

This clonotype was picked up many times. This chain uses TRBV20-1 with TRBJ1-5; 8 positions match TRBD1. CDR1 is DFQATT and CDR2 is SNEGSKA in the germline V gene (reference sequence). The CDR3 contains 16 residues. The trim removed 0 bases at V and 3 bases at J, leaving 7 bases unmatched. CDR3 in amino acids: CSAREKTGAANQPQHF. The CDR3 region has the DNA TGCAGTGCTAGAGAAAAGACAGGGGCGGCCAATCAGCCCCAGCATTTT.

This clonotype showed up many times. This chain uses TRBV11-1 with TRBJ2-1, with 8 bases matching TRBD2. V lost 0 bases and J lost 9; bases outside the gene matches: 7. Germline assignment: CDR1 SGHAT and CDR2 FQDESV (reference sequence). The CDR3 is made up of 15 amino acids. CDR3 sequence reads: CASSLAPAGGPEQFF. CDR3 DNA sequence: TGTGCCAGCAGCTTAGCCCCGGCGGGAGGACCTGAGCAGTTCTTC.

This clonotype was seen ten or more times. The genes are TRBV6-1 and TRBJ1-1; a weak D match, TRBD1 (5 bases). The V end lost 7 bases, the J end lost 1 base, and 13 bases lay between the germline ends. Looked up from germline, CDR1 is MNHNS and CDR2 is SASEGT. The CDR3 sequence is 14 residues long. In DNA, the CDR3 is TGTGCCAGCAAGCGGGACCCTACGAACACTGAAGCTTTCTTT. This sequence encodes CASKRDPTNTEAFF.

The V call is TRBV20-1, the J call TRBJ2-2; D is perhaps TRBD2 (6 bases). Germline assignment: CDR1 DFQATT and CDR2 SNEGSKA (reference sequence). CDR3 length: 14 residues. The ends were cut back, 2 bases at V and 5 bases at J, with 12 bases in the middle. CDR3 amino acids: CSARRLGETGELFF. CDR3 DNA: TGCAGTGCTAGAAGACTAGGCGAGACCGGGGAGCTGTTTTTT.

This clonotype was counted at least ten times. The chain links TRBV20-1 to TRBJ2-3; 8 nucleotides align to TRBD1. V lost 6 bases to trimming and J lost 3 bases; unmatched junction nucleotides: 8. The V gene's germline CDR1 is DFQATT and CDR2 SNEGSKA (reference sequence). This CDR3 region has 14 residues. CDR3 bases: TGCAGTGCCGTAGGACAGGGCTGGACAGATACGCAGTATTTT. This codes for CSAVGQGWTDTQYF.

This clonotype has a handful of counts. The CDR3 loop is CATSAAGGRGEQFF. In nucleotides, the CDR3 is TGTGCCACCAGTGCAGCGGGGGGCCGGGGTGAGCAGTTCTTC. This chain uses TRBV24-1 with TRBJ2-1; TRBD2 matches at 9 bases. This CDR3 contains 14 residues. Trimming cost V 5 bases and J 9 bases; bases outside gene matches: 7. Germline lookup yields CDR1 KGHDR and CDR2 SFDVKD.

In its sample, this clonotype was seen many times. V usage is TRBV18 and J usage is TRBJ2-1; tentatively, D is TRBD1 (7 bases). Germline lookup yields CDR1 KGHSH and CDR2 LQKENI. CDR3 size: 16 residues. Trimming took 0 bases from V and 1 from J, leaving 10 bases between them. The CDR3 loop reads CASSPPAGGSYNEQFF. DNA for the CDR3: TGTGCCAGCTCACCACCGGCAGGGGGGTCCTACAATGAGCAGTTCTTC.

This clonotype was detected ten times or more. The chain recombines TRBV20-1 with TRBJ2-7; TRBD2 matches at 12 bases. The CDR3 contains 16 residues. Germline CDR1 DFQATT, CDR2 SNEGSKA (reference sequence). The V gene end was trimmed by 3 bases and the J gene end by 5 bases; junction bases not matched to a gene: 11. The CDR3 DNA reads as TGCAGTGCTAGGGGGGCTCCTAGCGGGAGGGCCAACGAGCAGTACTTC. This codes for CSARGAPSGRANEQYF.

This clonotype has ten or more counts. V usage is TRBV28 and J usage is TRBJ2-1, with no clear D. CDR1 is MDHEN, CDR2 SYDVKM, per germline. The CDR3 loop spans 14 amino acids. V lost 5 bases, J lost 5 bases, and 13 bases lay in between. CDR3 sequence reads: CASSGTRANNEQFF. The DNA for the CDR3 is TGTGCCAGCAGTGGAACTCGCGCGAACAATGAGCAGTTCTTC.

This chain connects TRBV2 to TRBJ2-7, with 10 bases identical to TRBD2. Germline-derived CDR1 and CDR2 are SNHLY and FYNNEI. The CDR3 runs 15 residues. V lost 6 bases to trimming and J lost 3 bases; unmatched junction nucleotides: 8. This chain's CDR3 is CASSGARTSGYEQYF. As DNA, the CDR3 is TGTGCCAGCAGCGGCGCTCGGACTAGCGGCTACGAGCAGTACTTC.

In its sample, this clonotype was seen many times. J is TRBJ1-1 and V is TRBV20-1; D unresolved. CDR3 size: 13 residues. From germline, CDR1 is DFQATT and CDR2 SNEGSKA (reference sequence). Trimming pared 2 bases from V and 2 bases from J, leaving 9 bases between. In nucleotides, the CDR3 is TGCAGTGCTAGATCCCCCACAAACACTGAAGCTTTCTTT. Its translation is CSARSPTNTEAFF.

The chain uses TRBV11-3 and TRBJ1-5; 9 nucleotides line up with TRBD1. Germline-derived CDR1 and CDR2 are SGHNT and YENEEA. With 5 bases clipped from V and 5 bases from J, the junction kept 13 bases outside the gene matches. The CDR3 spans 17 residues. CDR3 DNA: TGTGCCAGCAGCCCAGGACAGGGGTATGTTTTCGATCAGCCCCAGCATTTT. This encodes CASSPGQGYVFDQPQHF.

The chain is built from TRBV5-6 and TRBJ2-4, with 7 bases fitting TRBD2. The CDR3 spans 16 residues. Per the germline V gene, CDR1 is SGHDT and CDR2 is YYEEEE. The V segment lost 4 bases and the J segment 8 bases; nucleotides outside the gene matches: 15. CDR3 amino acids: CASSRAGVGLNDIQYF. CDR3 bases: TGTGCCAGCAGCAGGGCGGGGGTGGGGTTGAACGACATTCAGTACTTC.

This clonotype was counted between two and nine times. This chain joins TRBV10-3 and TRBJ1-2, with 7 nucleotides matching TRBD1. Germline V gene lookup returns CDR1 ENHRY and CDR2 SYGVKD. The length of the CDR3 is 15 residues. After removal of 3 bases from V and 2 bases from J, the junction contained 6 bases not matched to a gene. DNA of the CDR3: TGTGCCATCAGTGAACGGGACAGCCAGAACTATGGCTACACCTTC. Its protein is CAISERDSQNYGYTF.